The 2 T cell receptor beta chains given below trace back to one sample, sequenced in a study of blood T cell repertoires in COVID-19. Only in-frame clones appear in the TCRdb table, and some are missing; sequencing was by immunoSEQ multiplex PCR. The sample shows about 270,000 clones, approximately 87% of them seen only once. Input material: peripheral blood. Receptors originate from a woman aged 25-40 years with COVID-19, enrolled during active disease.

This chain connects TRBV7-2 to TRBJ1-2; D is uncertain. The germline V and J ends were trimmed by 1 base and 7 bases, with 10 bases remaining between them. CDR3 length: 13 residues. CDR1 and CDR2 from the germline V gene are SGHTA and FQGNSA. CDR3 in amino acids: CASSLGFGGGYTF. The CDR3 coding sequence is TGTGCCAGCAGCTTAGGATTTGGAGGTGGCTACACCTTC.

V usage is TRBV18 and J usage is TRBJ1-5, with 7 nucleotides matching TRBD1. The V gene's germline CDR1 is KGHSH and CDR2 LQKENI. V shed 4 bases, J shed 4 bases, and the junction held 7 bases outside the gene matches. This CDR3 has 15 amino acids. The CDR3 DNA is TGTGCCAGCTCACTTACCGGGACAGCGAATCAGCCCCAGCATTTT. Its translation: CASSLTGTANQPQHF.